The 32 T cell receptor beta chains below were found in one sample sequenced in a study of cytomegalovirus exposure and HLA in healthy donors. Primers for the PCR totalled 60 Vbeta and 13 Jbeta. The table came from immunoSEQ multiplex PCR; TCRdb's copy has only in-frame clones and leaves some out. Seen here are about 160,000 clones, 65% to 85% observed once, and the top ten hold 6.3%. Source material: PBMCs. These receptors were collected from a male donor in good health and CMV-seropositive.

V usage is TRBV27 and J usage is TRBJ1-6; 8 bases fit TRBD1. Per the germline V gene, CDR1 is MNHEY and CDR2 is SMNVEV (reference sequence). The CDR3 sequence is 14 residues long. Losses at the gene ends were 7 bases for V and 10 bases for J; bases not matched to a gene: 9. The CDR3 spells CASNPGGAHSPLHF. CDR3 bases: TGTGCCAGCAACCCAGGGGGCGCCCACTCACCCCTCCACTTT.

V is TRBV6-1 and J is TRBJ2-5, with 10 bases matching TRBD1. CDR1 MNHNS and CDR2 SASEGT come from the germline V gene. V was pared by 6 bases and J by 5 bases, with 6 bases of the junction left unmatched. This CDR3 is built from 14 residues. This CDR3 is CASSQGQGWETQYF. For the CDR3, the DNA is TGTGCCAGCAGCCAGGGACAGGGGTGGGAGACCCAGTACTTC.

The rearrangement joins TRBV28 to TRBJ2-5, with D unclear. V was trimmed by 9 bases and J by 5 bases, leaving 16 bases between them. CDR1 is MDHEN, CDR2 SYDVKM, per germline. This CDR3 spans 13 amino acids. The CDR3 sequence is CASQRGVLETQYF. In nucleotides, the CDR3 is TGTGCCAGTCAGCGCGGAGTCCTTGAGACCCAGTACTTC. Variable domain in full (rest from reference TRBV28 and TRBJ2-5): DVKVTQSSRYLVKRTGEKVFLECVQDMDHENMFWYRQDPGLGLRLIYFSYDVKMKEKGDIPEGYSVSREKKERFSLILESASTNQTSMYLCASQRGVLETQYFGPGTRLLVL.

In its sample, this clone was seen a few times. This chain joins TRBV11-3 and TRBJ1-2; a possible D gene is TRBD1 (6 bases). V lost 5 bases, J lost 6 bases, and 16 bases lay in between. Germline V gives CDR1 SGHNT, CDR2 YENEEA. CDR3 length: 14 amino acids. The CDR3 protein is CASSKGTTSHGYTF. For the CDR3, the DNA is TGTGCCAGCAGCAAGGGGACAACTTCTCATGGCTACACCTTC.

The gene calls are TRBV9 and TRBJ1-2; tentative D call: TRBD1 (5 bases). The CDR3 spans 19 residues. V was pared by 4 bases and J by 5 bases, with 30 bases between. Germline V gene sequence: CDR1 SGDLS, CDR2 YYNGEE. Here the CDR3 DNA reads TGTGCCAGCAGCCCCCTCATTCGGGCACAGCCCAACCCAGGGTATGGCTACACCTTC. Translating it yields CASSPLIRAQPNPGYGYTF.

This clone has more than one count but fewer than ten. V usage is TRBV27 and J usage is TRBJ2-7; 13 bases match TRBD2. Germline V gene lookup returns CDR1 MNHEY and CDR2 SMNVEV (reference sequence). The CDR3 runs 17 residues. With 6 bases clipped from V and 5 bases from J, the junction kept 13 bases outside the gene matches. CDR3 in amino acids: CASSQTSGRPGIHEQYF. The CDR3 nucleotides read TGTGCCAGCAGCCAGACTAGCGGGAGGCCAGGGATCCACGAGCAGTACTTC.

V gene TRBV20-1 combines with J gene TRBJ2-7; 7 nucleotides match TRBD2. The ends lost 6 bases at V and 3 bases at J; junction bases unmatched: 2. Looked up from germline, CDR1 is DFQATT and CDR2 is SNEGSKA (reference sequence). This CDR3 comprises 11 residues. Here the CDR3 reads CSAGGSYEQYF. The CDR3 DNA reads TGCAGTGCGGGCGGGAGCTACGAGCAGTACTTC.

This clone was detected a few times. CDR3 region: CASSRGTGEMVFF. The CDR3 region has the DNA TGTGCCAGCAGCCGGGGGACGGGAGAGATGGTTTTCTTT. This chain uses TRBV6-5 with TRBJ1-1; tentative D call: TRBD1 (5 bases). V dropped 6 bases and J dropped 13 bases, with 21 bases sitting between them. In germline, CDR1 is MNHEY, CDR2 SVGAGI. The CDR3 loop spans 13 amino acids.

The CDR3 coding sequence is TGTGCCAGCTCACCACAGGGGGGGGACTATGGCTACACCTTC. It is translated as CASSPQGGDYGYTF. The chain is built from TRBV18 and TRBJ1-2, with D perhaps matching TRBD1 (6 bases). V was cut by 1 base and J by 3 bases, with 9 bases left in between. Germline V lookup: CDR1 KGHSH, CDR2 LQKENI. This CDR3 is built from 14 residues.

This clone appeared a few times. The chain combines TRBV19 with TRBJ1-1, with 7 bases fitting TRBD1. CDR1 is LNHDA, CDR2 SQIVND, per germline (reference sequence). The J segment lost 10 bases and the V segment lost 6 bases, leaving 14 bases of the junction unmatched. This CDR3 region has 14 residues. CDR3 region: CASRERTGPLRAFF. The CDR3 nucleotides read TGTGCCAGTAGGGAACGGACAGGTCCGTTGCGAGCTTTCTTT. The full variable domain, in which reference TRBV19 and TRBJ1-1 provide the parts outside the CDR3, is DGGITQSPKYLFRKEGQNVTLSCEQNLNHDAMYWYRQDPGQGLRLIYYSQIVNDFQKGDIAEGYSVSREKKESFPLTVTSAQKNPTAFYLCASRERTGPLRAFFGQGTRLTVV.

The chain combines TRBV2 with TRBJ1-1, with D tentatively TRBD1 (5 bases). The CDR3 totals 13 residues. Trimming removed 8 bases at V and 1 base at J, with 11 bases between. Germline V lookup: CDR1 SNHLY, CDR2 FYNNEI. In DNA form, the CDR3 reads TGTGCCAGCTCTAGGGGCGGGAACACTGAAGCTTTCTTT. It encodes CASSRGGNTEAFF.

The chain carries TRBV9 and TRBJ2-3; 12 nucleotides align to TRBD2. The V gene's germline CDR1 is SGDLS and CDR2 YYNGEE. Trimming at V came to 3 bases and at J to 2 bases, leaving 7 bases not matched to a gene. The length of the CDR3 is 17 residues. The CDR3 sequence is CASSDGTSGWITDTQYF. The CDR3 DNA follows: TGTGCCAGCAGCGATGGGACTAGCGGGTGGATCACAGATACGCAGTATTTT.

The chain couples TRBV11-3 to TRBJ1-2; 8 nucleotides align to TRBD1. The junction had 14 bases not matched to a gene; V was cut back by 4 bases and J by 4 bases. The CDR3 totals 17 residues. In germline, CDR1 is SGHNT, CDR2 YENEEA. The CDR3 DNA reads TGTGCCAGCAGCTCAACGGCCACAGGGGGTTTCCTCTATGGCTACACCTTC. Translating it yields CASSSTATGGFLYGYTF. The entire variable domain, with the rest obtained from reference TRBV11-3 and TRBJ1-2, is as follows: EAGVVQSPRYKIIEKKQPVAFWCNPISGHNTLYWYLQNLGQGPELLIRYENEEAVDDSQLPKDRFSAERLKGVDSTLKIQPAELGDSAVYLCASSSTATGGFLYGYTFGSGTRLTVV.

V and J are TRBV2 and TRBJ2-3, with a possible D match to TRBD2 (5 bases). V lost 3 bases to trimming and J lost 1 base, with 14 bases between them. Germline lookup yields CDR1 SNHLY and CDR2 FYNNEI. The CDR3 has 16 amino acids. Here the CDR3 DNA reads TGTGCCAGCAGTGACACAACGGCCGGGGGCACAGATACGCAGTATTTT. Translating gives CASSDTTAGGTDTQYF.

This chain joins TRBV18 and TRBJ2-7; 7 nucleotides line up with TRBD1. With 8 bases clipped from V and 3 bases from J, the junction kept 4 bases outside the gene matches. Germline V gene sequence: CDR1 KGHSH, CDR2 LQKENI. The CDR3 extends over 12 amino acids. CDR3 DNA: TGTGCCAGCACCCGGGACAGCTACGAGCAGTACTTC. Residues: CASTRDSYEQYF.

The chain is built from TRBV6-1 and TRBJ1-4, with TRBD1 matching over 8 bases. CDR1 and CDR2 from the germline V gene are MNHNS and SASEGT. The CDR3 covers 15 residues. Trimming cost V 8 bases and J 4 bases; bases outside gene matches: 9. CDR3 in amino acids: CASLEWTGSNEKLFF. The CDR3 region has the DNA TGTGCCAGCCTGGAGTGGACAGGGAGTAATGAAAAACTGTTTTTT.

V gene TRBV5-1 combines with J gene TRBJ1-3, with TRBD1 identical over 10 bases. CDR1 and CDR2 from the germline V gene are SGHRS and YFSETQ. The CDR3 covers 15 residues. V gave up 4 bases and J gave up 4 bases; unmatched junction bases: 5. CDR3: CASSRDRGPGNTIYF. CDR3 DNA sequence: TGCGCCAGCAGCCGCGACAGGGGGCCGGGAAACACCATATATTTT.

The chain is built from TRBV4-1 and TRBJ1-4; TRBD1 matches at 8 bases. Germline CDR1 reads MGHRA; CDR2 reads YSYEKL. V was pared by 3 bases and J by 8 bases, with 5 bases of the junction left unmatched. CDR3 length: 14 amino acids. The CDR3 nucleotides read TGCGCCAGCAGCCAGGACAGGGCTGGGGAAAAACTGTTTTTT. Translating gives CASSQDRAGEKLFF.

The chain joins TRBV9 to TRBJ2-7; 10 bases are a match to TRBD2. The CDR3 consists of 13 residues. Germline values: CDR1 SGDLS, CDR2 YYNGEE. Trimming took 4 bases from V and 3 from J; bases not matched to a gene: 1. CDR3 region: CASSSSGGYEQYF. The CDR3 coding sequence is TGTGCCAGCAGCTCTAGCGGGGGCTACGAGCAGTACTTC.

CDR3 residues: CASSVALADQETQYF. Written as DNA, the CDR3 is TGTGCCAGCAGTGTTGCGCTAGCGGACCAAGAGACCCAGTACTTC. V and J are TRBV6-1 and TRBJ2-5, with 7 bases that match TRBD2. The CDR3 has 15 residues. V shed 4 bases, J shed 0 bases, and the junction held 5 bases outside the gene matches. CDR1 and CDR2 from the germline V gene are MNHNS and SASEGT.

J is TRBJ2-3 and V is TRBV14; D unclear. CDR3 length: 13 amino acids. The V and J ends lost 4 bases and 0 bases respectively, with 5 bases between them. The germline V gene has CDR1 SGHDN and CDR2 FVKESK. CDR3 coding DNA: TGTGCCAGCAGCCCTTCTAGCACAGATACGCAGTATTTT. Its translation is CASSPSSTDTQYF. Variable domain in full (rest from reference TRBV14 and TRBJ2-3): EAGVTQFPSHSVIEKGQTVTLRCDPISGHDNLYWYRRVMGKEIKFLLHFVKESKQDESGMPNNRFLAERTGGTYSTLKVQPAELEDSGVYFCASSPSSTDTQYFGPGTRLTVL.

The rearrangement uses TRBV27 and TRBJ1-5; D call uncertain. The CDR3 is 13 amino acids. CDR1 and CDR2 (germline): MNHEY, SMNVEV (reference sequence). Deletions cut 8 bases from V and 11 bases from J, with 19 bases between. The CDR3: CASRPLLSRSQHF. The DNA of the CDR3 is TGTGCCAGCCGCCCCCTTTTAAGTCGGTCCCAGCATTTT.

Of note for this clone: At one of its ends the junction is not consistent with the germline gene, which may arise from a read error. The V gene is TRBV7-9, the J gene TRBJ2-7; tentatively, D is TRBD2 (5 bases). CDR1 is SEHNR and CDR2 is FQNEAQ in the germline V gene (reference sequence). CDR3 size: 16 residues. CDR3 sequence (DNA): TGTTCCAGCAGCCCCGTAGAGGCTAGCAGAGTCTACGAGCAGTACTTC. Protein product: CSSSPVEASRVYEQYF.

The V gene is TRBV2, the J gene TRBJ2-4; 7 positions agree with TRBD2. CDR1 SNHLY and CDR2 FYNNEI come from the germline V gene. The ends lost 6 bases at V and 3 bases at J; junction bases unmatched: 8. The CDR3 sequence is 15 residues long. The DNA for the CDR3 is TGTGCCAGCAGCGGACTAGTAATCGACAAAAACATTCAGTACTTC. It encodes CASSGLVIDKNIQYF.

The gene calls are TRBV14 and TRBJ1-5; D remains ambiguous. The V gene's germline CDR1 is SGHDN and CDR2 FVKESK. Trimming shortened V by 4 bases and J by 2 bases, and 12 bases separated the two germline ends. This CDR3 region has 15 residues. This chain's CDR3 is CASSRAGEGNQPQHF. Written as DNA, the CDR3 is TGTGCCAGCAGCCGGGCGGGCGAGGGCAATCAGCCCCAGCATTTT. The full variable domain, in which reference TRBV14 and TRBJ1-5 provide the parts outside the CDR3, is EAGVTQFPSHSVIEKGQTVTLRCDPISGHDNLYWYRRVMGKEIKFLLHFVKESKQDESGMPNNRFLAERTGGTYSTLKVQPAELEDSGVYFCASSRAGEGNQPQHFGDGTRLSIL.

The chain couples TRBV7-9 to TRBJ1-1, with unresolved D. This CDR3 region has 15 residues. Trimming removed 0 bases at V and 2 bases at J, with 10 bases between. Germline V gene sequence: CDR1 SEHNR, CDR2 FQNEAQ (reference sequence). The CDR3, as DNA: TGTGCCAGCAGCTTAGCGCCGACACACAACACTGAAGCTTTCTTT. The encoded protein is CASSLAPTHNTEAFF. The whole variable domain, filled in from reference TRBV7-9 and TRBJ1-1, reads DTGVSQNPRHKITKRGQNVTFRCDPISEHNRLYWYRQTLGQGPEFLTYFQNEAQLEKSRLLSDRFSAERPKGSFSTLEIQRTEQGDSAMYLCASSLAPTHNTEAFFGQGTRLTVV.

In DNA form, the CDR3 reads TGTGCCAGCTCACCACGTACGGGGGATGAGGGCACCTTC. This gives the protein CASSPRTGDEGTF. The V call is TRBV18, the J call TRBJ1-2, with a possible D match to TRBD1 (5 bases). Looked up from germline, CDR1 is KGHSH and CDR2 is LQKENI. Between the trimmed V and J ends, which lost 1 base and 13 bases, there was a span of 16 bases. This CDR3 spans 13 amino acids.

V usage is TRBV19 and J usage is TRBJ2-7; 10 nucleotides line up with TRBD2. The CDR3 is 16 amino acids. J was trimmed by 3 bases and V by 4 bases; bases with no gene match: 9. Germline V gives CDR1 LNHDA, CDR2 SQIVND (reference sequence). This CDR3 is CASSRAPGLANYEQYF. The CDR3 DNA follows: TGTGCCAGTAGTAGGGCTCCGGGACTAGCGAACTACGAGCAGTACTTC. The entire variable domain, with the rest obtained from reference TRBV19 and TRBJ2-7, is as follows: DGGITQSPKYLFRKEGQNVTLSCEQNLNHDAMYWYRQDPGQGLRLIYYSQIVNDFQKGDIAEGYSVSREKKESFPLTVTSAQKNPTAFYLCASSRAPGLANYEQYFGPGTRLTVT.

The CDR3 loop reads CASSVVGLAAQSYEQYF. Here the CDR3 DNA reads TGTGCCAGCAGCGTAGTGGGACTAGCGGCCCAAAGCTACGAGCAGTACTTC. The rearrangement uses TRBV9 and TRBJ2-7, with 11 bases fitting TRBD2. This CDR3 contains 17 residues. Trimming cost V 0 bases and J 3 bases; bases outside gene matches: 8. CDR1 is SGDLS, CDR2 YYNGEE, per germline.

The chain has TRBV6-6 and TRBJ1-2; 9 bases map to TRBD1. The germline V gene encodes CDR1 MNHNY and CDR2 SVGAGI (reference sequence). Trimming cost V 3 bases and J 5 bases; bases outside gene matches: 7. The CDR3 sequence is 15 residues long. The CDR3 DNA sequence: TGTGCCAGCAGTTATGGGACAGGGCAAGGTTATGGCTACACCTTC. The encoded protein is CASSYGTGQGYGYTF.

The DNA of the CDR3 is TGCGCCAGCAGCCAAGAAATGGGGACAGGGACAGAGACCCAGTACTTC. This encodes CASSQEMGTGTETQYF. The chain recombines TRBV4-3 with TRBJ2-5; 9 positions match TRBD1. CDR3 length: 16 amino acids. The germline CDR1 and CDR2 sequences are LGHNA and YSLEER. V gave up 0 bases and J gave up 4 bases; unmatched junction bases: 6.

This chain joins TRBV28 and TRBJ1-6; D unresolved. The CDR3 loop spans 15 amino acids. V was trimmed by 3 bases and J by 10 bases, leaving 16 bases between them. Germline loops: CDR1 MDHEN, CDR2 SYDVKM. CDR3 in DNA: TGTGCCAGCAGTTTGGATTCGAGGATCGGATCACCCCTCCACTTT. Translation gives CASSLDSRIGSPLHF.